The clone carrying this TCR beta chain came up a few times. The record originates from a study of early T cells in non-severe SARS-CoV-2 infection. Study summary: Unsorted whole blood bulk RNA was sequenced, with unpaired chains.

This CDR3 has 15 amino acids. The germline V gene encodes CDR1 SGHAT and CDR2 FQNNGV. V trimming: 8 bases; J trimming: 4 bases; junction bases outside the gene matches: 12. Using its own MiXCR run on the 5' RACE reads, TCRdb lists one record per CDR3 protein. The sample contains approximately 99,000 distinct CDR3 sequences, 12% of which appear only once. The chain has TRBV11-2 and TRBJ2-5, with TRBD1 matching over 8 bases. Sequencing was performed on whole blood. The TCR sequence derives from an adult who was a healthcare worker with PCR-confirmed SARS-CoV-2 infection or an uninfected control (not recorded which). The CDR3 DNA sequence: TGTGCCAGCGGGCGGGGACAGGATACAGGAGAGACCCAGTACTTC. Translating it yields CASGRGQDTGETQYF. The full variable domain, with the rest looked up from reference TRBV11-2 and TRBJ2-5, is EAGVAQSPRYKIIEKRQSVAFWCNPISGHATLYWYQQILGQGPKLLIQFQNNGVVDDSQLPKDRFSAERLKGVDSTLKIQPAKLEDSAVYLCASGRGQDTGETQYFGPGTRLLVL.